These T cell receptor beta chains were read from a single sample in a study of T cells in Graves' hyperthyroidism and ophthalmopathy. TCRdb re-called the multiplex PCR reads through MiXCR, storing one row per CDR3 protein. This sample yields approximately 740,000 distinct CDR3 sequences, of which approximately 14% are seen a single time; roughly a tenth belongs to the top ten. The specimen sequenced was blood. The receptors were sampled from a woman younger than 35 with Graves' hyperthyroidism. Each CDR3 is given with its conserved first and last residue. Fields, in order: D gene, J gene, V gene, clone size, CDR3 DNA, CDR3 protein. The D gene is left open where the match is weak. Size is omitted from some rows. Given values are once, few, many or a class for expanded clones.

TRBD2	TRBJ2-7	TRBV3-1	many	TGTGCCAGCAGCCAAGGGGGACTAGCGGCATACGAGCAGTACTTC	CASSQGGLAAYEQYF
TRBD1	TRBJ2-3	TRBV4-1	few	TGCGCCAGCAGCGCACCGGGACAGCGCACAGATACGCAGTATTTT	CASSAPGQRTDTQYF
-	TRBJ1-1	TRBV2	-	TGTGCCAGACAGGCCTTCCTTTTGAGGCCTGAAGCTTTCTTT	CARQAFLLRPEAFF
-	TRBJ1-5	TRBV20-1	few	TGCAGTGCTAGGGGGGAAGCTCAGCCCCAGCATTTT	CSARGEAQPQHF
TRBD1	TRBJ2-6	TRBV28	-	TGTGCCAGCAGTTTATACGGACAGGGGGCTAGTGGGGCCAACGTCCTGACTTTC	CASSLYGQGASGANVLTF
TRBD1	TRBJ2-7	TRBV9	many	TGTGCCAGCAGTCCCCGACAGGGGCCCTACGAGCAGTACTTC	CASSPRQGPYEQYF
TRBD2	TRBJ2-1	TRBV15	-	TGTGCCACCAGCCGAGGGTCTAGGGGACTACACAATGAGCAGTTCTTC	CATSRGSRGLHNEQFF
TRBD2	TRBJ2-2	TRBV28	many	TGTGCCAGCCGAGCGTCCGGGACTAACCCCACCGGGGAGCTGTTTTTT	CASRASGTNPTGELFF
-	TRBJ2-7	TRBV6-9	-	TGTGCCAGCAGTTACCCAGCGAATTACGAGCAGTACTTC	CASSYPANYEQYF
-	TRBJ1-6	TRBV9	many	TGTGCCAGCAGCGTAGGAAGGGACGGGCGGAATTCACCCCTCCACTTT	CASSVGRDGRNSPLHF
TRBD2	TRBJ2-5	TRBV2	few	TGTGCCAGCACTAGACTAGCGGGAGCCCAAGAGACCCAGTACTTC	CASTRLAGAQETQYF
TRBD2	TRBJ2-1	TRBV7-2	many	TGTGCCAGCAGCTTAGCTAGCGGGAGATCCAATGAGCAGTTCTTC	CASSLASGRSNEQFF
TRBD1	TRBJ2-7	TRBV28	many	TGTGCCAGCAGTAGGACAGGCCGCTCCTACGAGCAGTACTTC	CASSRTGRSYEQYF
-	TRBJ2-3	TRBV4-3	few	TGCGCCAGCAGCGTACGATCGGAACATAGCACAGATACGCAGTATTTT	CASSVRSEHSTDTQYF
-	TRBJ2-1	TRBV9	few	TGTGCCAGCAGCGTAGGGCCAGGGACCTACAATGAGCAGTTCTTC	CASSVGPGTYNEQFF
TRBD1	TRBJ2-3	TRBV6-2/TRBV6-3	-	TGTGCCAGCAGTTACTCCCGACAACAGGGGGCAGGATCAGATACGCAGTATTTT	CASSYSRQQGAGSDTQYF
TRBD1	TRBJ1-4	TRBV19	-	TGTGCCAGTAGTAGACAGGGAGAAAAACTGTTTTTT	CASSRQGEKLFF
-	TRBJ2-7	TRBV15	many	TGTGCCACCAGCAGAGATGTGTCCAGGGCTAACGAGCAGTACTTC	CATSRDVSRANEQYF
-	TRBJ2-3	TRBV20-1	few	TGCAGTGCCCCCCCCGGGGGCGAGCCAGATACGCAGTATTTT	CSAPPGGEPDTQYF
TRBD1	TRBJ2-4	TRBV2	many	TGTGCCAGCAGTGAACGGGACAGGGGCACCAAAAACATTCAGTACTTC	CASSERDRGTKNIQYF
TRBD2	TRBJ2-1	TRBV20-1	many	TGCAGTGCTCCCTCCCGACTAGCGGGAGTTGTGCGCTCCTACAATGAGCAGTTCTTC	CSAPSRLAGVVRSYNEQFF
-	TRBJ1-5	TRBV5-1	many	TGCGCCAGCAGCTTGGCCGGCGATCAGCCCCAGCATTTT	CASSLAGDQPQHF
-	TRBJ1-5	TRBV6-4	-	TGTGCCAGCAGTGATGATGGGGCAGGACGCAATCAGCCCCAGCATTTT	CASSDDGAGRNQPQHF
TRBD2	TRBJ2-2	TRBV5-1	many	TGCGCCAGCAATCGAGGTTCGGCGGGAGGGCCAAGCGGGGAGCTGTTTTTT	CASNRGSAGGPSGELFF
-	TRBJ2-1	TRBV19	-	TGTGCCACATCTCTTACTAGCTACAATGAGCAGTTCTTC	CATSLTSYNEQFF
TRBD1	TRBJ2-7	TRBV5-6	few	TGTGCCAGCAGGATGACAGGGTGGAACGAGCAGTACTTC	CASRMTGWNEQYF
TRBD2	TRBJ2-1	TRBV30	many	TGTGCCTGGAGTGCCACCAGGACTAGCGGGGTAACTAATGAGCAGTTCTTC	CAWSATRTSGVTNEQFF
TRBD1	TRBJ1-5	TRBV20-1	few	TGCAGTGCTAGAGACGATCTGACAGGGGGCCAGCCCCAGCATTTT	CSARDDLTGGQPQHF
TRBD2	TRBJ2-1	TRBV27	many	TGTGCCAGCTCCGAGGGCGGGGGAGGTGGGCGGCAGTTCTTC	CASSEGGGGGRQFF
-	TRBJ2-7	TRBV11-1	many	TGTGCCAGCAGCTTATCTTTTGGGGAGTTCGAGCAGTACTTC	CASSLSFGEFEQYF
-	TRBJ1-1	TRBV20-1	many	TGCAGTGCCATGGGCAGGATAGGCACTGAAGCTTTCTTT	CSAMGRIGTEAFF
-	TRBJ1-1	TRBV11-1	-	TGTGCCAGCAGCATCAGGACAGACACTGAAGCTTTCTTT	CASSIRTDTEAFF
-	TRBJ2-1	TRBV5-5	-	TGTGCCAGCAGCTACCGACAGCTAGGAGGGACTTCCAACAATGAGCTGTTCTTC	CASSYRQLGGTSNNELFF
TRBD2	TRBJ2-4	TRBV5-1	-	TGCGCCAGCAGTCAGGGAGGGGAAAACATTCAGTACTTC	CASSQGGENIQYF
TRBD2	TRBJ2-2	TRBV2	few	TGTGCCAGCAGTGAAGGGACTAGCAGACCGAACACCGGGGAGCTGTTTTTT	CASSEGTSRPNTGELFF
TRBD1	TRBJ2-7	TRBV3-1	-	TGTGCCAGCAGCCAAGTAACAGGGGGCTGGGAGCAGTACTTC	CASSQVTGGWEQYF
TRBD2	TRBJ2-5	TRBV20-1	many	TGCAGTGCTAGAGATTGGGGACTAGGAGAGACCCAGTACTTC	CSARDWGLGETQYF
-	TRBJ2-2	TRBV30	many	TGTGCCTGGAGTCGCACTCGGGTTGCCGGGGAGCTGTTTTTT	CAWSRTRVAGELFF
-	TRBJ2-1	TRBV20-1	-	TGCAGTGCTCCCCCCAGCGCCTACAATGAGCAGTTCTTC	CSAPPSAYNEQFF
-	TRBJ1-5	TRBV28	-	TGTGCCAGTACCGGGCCAGACAAGGGTTATAGCAATCAGCCCCAGCATTTT	CASTGPDKGYSNQPQHF
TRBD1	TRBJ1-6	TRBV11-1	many	TGTGCCAGCAGGCCCCGGGACAGGCCGACTTCACCCCTCCACTTT	CASRPRDRPTSPLHF